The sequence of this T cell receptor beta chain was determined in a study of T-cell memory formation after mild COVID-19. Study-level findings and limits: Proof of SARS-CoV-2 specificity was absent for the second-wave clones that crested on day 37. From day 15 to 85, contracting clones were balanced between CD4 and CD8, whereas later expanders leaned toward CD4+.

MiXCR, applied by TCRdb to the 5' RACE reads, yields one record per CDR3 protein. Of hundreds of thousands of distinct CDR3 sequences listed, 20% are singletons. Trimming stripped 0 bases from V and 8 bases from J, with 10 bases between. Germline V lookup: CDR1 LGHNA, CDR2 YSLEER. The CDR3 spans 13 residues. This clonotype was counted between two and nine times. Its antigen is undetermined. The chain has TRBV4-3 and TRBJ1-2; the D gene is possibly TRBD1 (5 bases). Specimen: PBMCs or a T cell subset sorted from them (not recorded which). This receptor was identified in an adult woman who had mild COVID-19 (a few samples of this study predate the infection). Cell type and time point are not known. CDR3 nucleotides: TGCGCCAGCAGCCAAGACCTGAGGGGAGGCTACACCTTC. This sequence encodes CASSQDLRGGYTF.